This entry is about one T cell receptor beta chain. Its antigen target is currently unknown. The germline gene is not matched at one end of the junction; a read error may be the cause. To demonstrate the VDJtools post-analysis software, TCR beta repertoires were profiled from the peripheral blood of 13 young patients with multiple sclerosis. The patients with multiple sclerosis were children and adolescents between roughly 6 and 15 years of age. These data come from a study of post-analysis software for immune sequencing data (dated by TCRdb to the mid-2010s). At the level of the whole study: The recorded disease courses included relapsing-remitting, secondary progressive and progressive-relapsing multiple sclerosis, and some patients had no subtype annotation. The patient repertoires were compared against approximately twelve previously published healthy control repertoires obtained from donors aged roughly 6 to 25 years. A subset of samples was prepared in parallel using single-end sample barcoding, then pooled and co-amplified after Illumina adapter ligation.

Libraries were constructed by PCR. Sequencing used an Illumina HiSeq 2500. To reduce PCR and sequencing biases, unique molecular identifiers were built into the TCR beta cDNA libraries. Every 1 to 10 million input T cells yielded 500,000 or so cDNA molecules, meaning each molecule approximated one T cell. Patient libraries were prepared and sequenced with the same protocol used for the earlier healthy control dataset. Samples belonging to the same batch were prepared together, multiplexed and sequenced on a shared HiSeq lane. On the authors' methods: Raw barcoded reads were processed with MIGEC, and single-read molecular identifier groups were discarded before consensus assembly and CDR3 extraction. VDJtools was used for post-analysis of the clonotype tables, with diversity normalized by down-sampling every dataset to the smallest sample size. In repertoire overlap clustering, CDR3 amino acid sequences, but not nucleotide sequences, were matched to correct batch-related cross-sample contamination. TCRdb reprocessed the public reads (quality trimming at Q25 with fastp, clone calling with MiXCR) and kept in-frame beta chains. Rows merge per CDR3 protein into single entries with the most common DNA and genes. TCRdb, not the original authors, processed these V and J calls. The sample table contains fewer than 700,000 distinct CDR3 sequences; only one count was recorded for about 40% of them. The ten most abundant clones make up approximately 1.7% of the sample.

Paper-wide results and their limitations: The control group was slightly older than the multiple sclerosis patient group. Significantly lower normalized Chao1 diversity was found in multiple sclerosis patients than in controls, suggesting substantial peripheral T-cell clonal expansion. When samples were clustered directly using the F measure, samples prepared in the same batch co-clustered strongly, which prompted a batch-effect correction.

The sequencing input was blood. This TCR came from a girl aged 5-17 years with multiple sclerosis.

The CDR3 reads as follows: CASSFERGVSYGQYF. The DNA sequence is TGCGCCAGCAGCTTCGAGCGGGGGGTATCCTACGGGCAGTACTTC. The chain joins TRBV5-1 to TRBJ2-7; TRBD2 agrees with 9 junctional bases. There are 15 amino acids in the CDR3, from cysteine to phenylalanine inclusive. CDR3 DNA only is kept here, 45 bases in frame from base 1. CDR1 is given as SGHRS and CDR2 as YFSETQ, both from the germline V gene.